In this sample, the clone carrying this T cell receptor (beta chain) turned up a few times. The antigen is unknown. For the second PCR, which ran for 7 to 11 cycles, a sample-barcoded 5' primer and a J-beta primer mix were used. Each cDNA molecule was tagged by a template-switch adaptor with 12 random nucleotides. A single record per CDR3 protein comes from TCRdb applying MiXCR to the 5' RACE reads. The data hold roughly 500,000 distinct CDR3 sequences, with 27% observed a single time. V lost 5 bases, J lost 7 bases, and 8 bases stayed unmatched. CDR1 and CDR2 (germline): DFQATT, SNEGSKA (reference sequence). This CDR3 contains 13 residues. The data belong to a study of blood T cells in healthy people across ages. General observations from the study: Long-lived and aged donors differed, with more naive CD4+ cells and higher diversity in the long-lived. PBMCs left unsorted prevented a conclusive naive versus antigen-experienced comparison.

The sequence came from a woman in her seventies in good health. The sample taken for sequencing was blood. The chain joins TRBV20-1 to TRBJ2-3, with 8 bases matching TRBD2. The CDR3 sequence is CSAQRTSFNTQYF. In nucleotides, the CDR3 is TGCAGTGCTCAAAGGACTAGCTTTAATACGCAGTATTTT.